This paragraph reports one TCR beta chain. A junction end diverges from the germline sequence, so it may reflect a read error. Only healthy Caucasians were included as donors. This specimen comes from a study of identical twins. TCRdb passed the 5' RACE reads through MiXCR, listing each CDR3 protein once. The table includes 450,000 to 650,000 distinct CDR3 sequences, around 9.6% detected once. These data also formed part of another study, on yellow fever vaccine responses in identical twins.

This clonotype was sampled from a woman between 18 and 30 years old in good health. Sequenced input: PBMCs.

The CDR3 protein is CASSQEATRPLF. For the CDR3, the DNA is TGCGCCAGCAGCCAAGAGGCGACACGTCCCCTCTTC. The chain employs TRBV4-1 and TRBJ2-1; D remains unclear. Germline V gene data show CDR1 as MGHRA and CDR2 as YSYEKL. This CDR3 is 12 amino acids long.